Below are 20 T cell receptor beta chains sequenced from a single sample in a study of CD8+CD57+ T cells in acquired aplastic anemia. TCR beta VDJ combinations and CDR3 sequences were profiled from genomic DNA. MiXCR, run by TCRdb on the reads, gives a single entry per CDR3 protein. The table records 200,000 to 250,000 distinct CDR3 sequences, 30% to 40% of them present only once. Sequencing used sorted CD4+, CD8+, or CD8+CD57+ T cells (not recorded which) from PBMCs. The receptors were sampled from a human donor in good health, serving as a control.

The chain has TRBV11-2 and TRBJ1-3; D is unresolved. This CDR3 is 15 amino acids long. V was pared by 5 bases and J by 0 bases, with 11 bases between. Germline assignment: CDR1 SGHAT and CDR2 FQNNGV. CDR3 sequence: CASSLRLYSGNTIYF. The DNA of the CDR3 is TGTGCCAGCAGCCTCAGGCTGTACTCTGGAAACACCATATATTTT.

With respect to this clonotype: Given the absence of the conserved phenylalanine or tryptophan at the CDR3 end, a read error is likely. The CDR3 DNA is TGTGCCACCAGTGATTTCTGGGGGACAGGGGGCCAAGAGACCCAGTACCTC. Amino acids: CATSDFWGTGGQETQYL. The V and J genes are TRBV24-1 and TRBJ2-5; 11 bases match TRBD1. The CDR3 sequence is 17 residues long. J was trimmed by 1 base and V by 1 base; bases with no gene match: 4. The V gene's germline CDR1 is KGHDR and CDR2 SFDVKD.

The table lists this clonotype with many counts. Here the CDR3 DNA reads TGTGCCACCAGTGATTTGCTGGACCCCCGATGGGTAAACACTGAAGCTTTCTTT. It encodes CATSDLLDPRWVNTEAFF. The chain uses TRBV24-1 and TRBJ1-1; no clear D. The CDR3 covers 18 residues. Trimming took off 0 bases at V and 2 bases at J, with 18 bases between the two ends. The V gene's germline CDR1 is KGHDR and CDR2 SFDVKD.

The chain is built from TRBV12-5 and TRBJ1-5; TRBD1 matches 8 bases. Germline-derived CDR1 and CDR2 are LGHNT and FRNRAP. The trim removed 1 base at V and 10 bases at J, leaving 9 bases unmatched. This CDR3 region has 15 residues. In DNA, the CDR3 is TGTGCTAGTGGTTTGGAGAAAGGACAGGGCGGCCCCCAGCATTTT. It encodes CASGLEKGQGGPQHF.

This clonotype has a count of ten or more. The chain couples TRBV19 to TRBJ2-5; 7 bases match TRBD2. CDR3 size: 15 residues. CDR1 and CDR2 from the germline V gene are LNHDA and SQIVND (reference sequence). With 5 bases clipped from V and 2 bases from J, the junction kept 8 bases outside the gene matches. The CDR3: CASSWAGVDQETQYF. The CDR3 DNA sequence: TGTGCCAGTAGTTGGGCGGGAGTTGATCAAGAGACCCAGTACTTC.

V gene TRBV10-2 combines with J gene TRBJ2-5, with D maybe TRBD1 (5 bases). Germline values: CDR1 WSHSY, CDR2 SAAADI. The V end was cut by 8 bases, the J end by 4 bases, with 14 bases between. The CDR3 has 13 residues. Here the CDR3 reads CASLEGVRETQYF. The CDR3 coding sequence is TGCGCCAGCTTGGAAGGGGTACGAGAGACCCAGTACTTC.

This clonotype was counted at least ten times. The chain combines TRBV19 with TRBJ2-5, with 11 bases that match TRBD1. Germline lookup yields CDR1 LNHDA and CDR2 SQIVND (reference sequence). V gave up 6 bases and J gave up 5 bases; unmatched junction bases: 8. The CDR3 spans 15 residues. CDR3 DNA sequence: TGTGCCAGTAGCAGCGGACAGGGGGCTTTCGAGACCCAGTACTTC. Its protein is CASSSGQGAFETQYF.

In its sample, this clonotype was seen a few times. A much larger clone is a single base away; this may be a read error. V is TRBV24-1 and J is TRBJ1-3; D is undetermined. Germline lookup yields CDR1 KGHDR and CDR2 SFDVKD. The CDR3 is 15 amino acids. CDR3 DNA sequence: TGTGTCACCCCTTACCTTGTCCACTCTGGAAACACCATATATTTT. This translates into CVTPYLVHSGNTIYF.

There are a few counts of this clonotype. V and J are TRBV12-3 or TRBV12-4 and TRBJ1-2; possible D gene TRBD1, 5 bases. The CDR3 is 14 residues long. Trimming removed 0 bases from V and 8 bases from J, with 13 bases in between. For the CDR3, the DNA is TGTGCCAGCAGTTTAGCGAACCTCAGGGTCGGCTACACCTTC. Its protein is CASSLANLRVGYTF.

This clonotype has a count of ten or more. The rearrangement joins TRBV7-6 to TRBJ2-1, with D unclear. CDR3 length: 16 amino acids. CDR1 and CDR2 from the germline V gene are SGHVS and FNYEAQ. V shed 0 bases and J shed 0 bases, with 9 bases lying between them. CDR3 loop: CASSLALGLSYNEQFF. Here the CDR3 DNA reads TGTGCCAGCAGCTTAGCGCTGGGTCTCTCCTACAATGAGCAGTTCTTC.

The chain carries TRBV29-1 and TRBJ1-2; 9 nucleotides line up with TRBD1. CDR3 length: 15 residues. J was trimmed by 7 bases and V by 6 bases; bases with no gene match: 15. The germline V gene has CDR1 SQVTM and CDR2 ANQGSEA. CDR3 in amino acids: CSVSSPGQGVRGYTF. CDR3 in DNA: TGCAGCGTCTCAAGCCCGGGACAGGGAGTACGTGGCTACACCTTC. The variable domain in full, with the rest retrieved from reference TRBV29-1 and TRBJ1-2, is SAVISQKPSRDICQRGTSLTIQCQVDSQVTMMFWYRQQPGQSLTLIATANQGSEATYESGFVIDKFPISRPNLTFSTLTVSNMSPEDSSIYLCSVSSPGQGVRGYTFGSGTRLTVV.

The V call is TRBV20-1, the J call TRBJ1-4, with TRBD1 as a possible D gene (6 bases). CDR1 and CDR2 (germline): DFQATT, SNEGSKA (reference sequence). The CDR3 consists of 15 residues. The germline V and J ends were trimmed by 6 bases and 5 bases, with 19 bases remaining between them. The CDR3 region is CSATPGDGRNEKLFF. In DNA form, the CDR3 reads TGCAGTGCCACTCCAGGGGACGGAAGAAATGAAAAACTGTTTTTT.

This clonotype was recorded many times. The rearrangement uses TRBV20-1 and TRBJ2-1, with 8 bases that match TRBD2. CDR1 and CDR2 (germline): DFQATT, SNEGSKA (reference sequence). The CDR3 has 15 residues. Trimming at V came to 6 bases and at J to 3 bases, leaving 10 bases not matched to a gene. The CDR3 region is CSAHIAGTIYNEQFF. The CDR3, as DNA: TGCAGTGCACATATAGCGGGAACGATCTACAATGAGCAGTTCTTC.

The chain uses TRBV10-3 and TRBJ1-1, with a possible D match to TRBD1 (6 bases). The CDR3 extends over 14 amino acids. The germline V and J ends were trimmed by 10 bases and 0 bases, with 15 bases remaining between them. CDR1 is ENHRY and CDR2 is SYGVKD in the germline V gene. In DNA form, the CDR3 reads TGTGCCAGCAGGAGACAGGAGATGAACACTGAAGCTTTCTTT. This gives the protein CASRRQEMNTEAFF.

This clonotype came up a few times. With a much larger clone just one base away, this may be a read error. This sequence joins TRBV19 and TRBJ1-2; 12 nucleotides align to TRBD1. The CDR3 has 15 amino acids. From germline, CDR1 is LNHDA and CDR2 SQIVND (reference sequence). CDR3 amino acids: CASRGTGGLNYGYAF. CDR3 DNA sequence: TGTGCCAGTAGGGGGACAGGGGGCTTAAACTATGGCTACGCCTTC. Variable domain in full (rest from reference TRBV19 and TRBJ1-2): DGGITQSPKYLFRKEGQNVTLSCEQNLNHDAMYWYRQDPGQGLRLIYYSQIVNDFQKGDIAEGYSVSREKKESFPLTVTSAQKNPTAFYLCASRGTGGLNYGYAFGSGTRLTVV.

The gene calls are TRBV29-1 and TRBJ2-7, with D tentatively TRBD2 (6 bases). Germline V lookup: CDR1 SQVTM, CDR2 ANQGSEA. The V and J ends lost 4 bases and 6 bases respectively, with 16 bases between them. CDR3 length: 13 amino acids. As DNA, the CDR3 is TGCAGCGTTGCCGCTAGCGAAGTTGGCGAGCAGTACTTC. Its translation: CSVAASEVGEQYF.

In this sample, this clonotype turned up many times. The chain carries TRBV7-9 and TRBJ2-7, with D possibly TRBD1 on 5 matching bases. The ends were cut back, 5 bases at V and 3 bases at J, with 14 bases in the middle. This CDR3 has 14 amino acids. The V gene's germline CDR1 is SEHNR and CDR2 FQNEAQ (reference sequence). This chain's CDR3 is CASSLGRQGYEQYF. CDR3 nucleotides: TGTGCCAGCAGCCTAGGTCGGCAGGGCTACGAGCAGTACTTC. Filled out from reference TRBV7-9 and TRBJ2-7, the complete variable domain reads DTGVSQNPRHKITKRGQNVTFRCDPISEHNRLYWYRQTLGQGPEFLTYFQNEAQLEKSRLLSDRFSAERPKGSFSTLEIQRTEQGDSAMYLCASSLGRQGYEQYFGPGTRLTVT.

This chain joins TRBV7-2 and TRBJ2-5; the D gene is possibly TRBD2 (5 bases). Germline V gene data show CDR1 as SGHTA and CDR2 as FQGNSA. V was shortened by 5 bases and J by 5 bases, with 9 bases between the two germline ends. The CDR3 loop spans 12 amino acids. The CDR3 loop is CASSPRVETQYF. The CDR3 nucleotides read TGTGCCAGCAGCCCGAGGGTCGAGACCCAGTACTTC.

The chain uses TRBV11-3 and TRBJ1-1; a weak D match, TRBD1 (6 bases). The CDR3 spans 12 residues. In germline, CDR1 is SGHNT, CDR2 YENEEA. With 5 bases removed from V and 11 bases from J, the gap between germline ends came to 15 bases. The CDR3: CASSPEGGKAFF. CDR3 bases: TGTGCCAGCAGCCCCGAGGGGGGAAAGGCTTTCTTT.

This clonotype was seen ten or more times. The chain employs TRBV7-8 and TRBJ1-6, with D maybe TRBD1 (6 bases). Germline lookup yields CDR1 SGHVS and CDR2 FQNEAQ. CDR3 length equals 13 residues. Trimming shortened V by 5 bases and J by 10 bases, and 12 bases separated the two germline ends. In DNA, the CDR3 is TGTGCCAGCAGCCTATACAGGGACTCACCCCTCCACTTT. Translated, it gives CASSLYRDSPLHF.